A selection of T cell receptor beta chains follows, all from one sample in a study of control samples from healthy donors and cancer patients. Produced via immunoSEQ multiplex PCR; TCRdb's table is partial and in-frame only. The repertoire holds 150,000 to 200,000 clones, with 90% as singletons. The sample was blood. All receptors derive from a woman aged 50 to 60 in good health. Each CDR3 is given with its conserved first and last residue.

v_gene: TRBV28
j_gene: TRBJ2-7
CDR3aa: CASSLRGEQYF

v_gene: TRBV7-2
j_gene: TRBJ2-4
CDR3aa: CASSPLPQGSKNIQYF

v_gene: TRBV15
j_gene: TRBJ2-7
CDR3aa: CATSRDRGQSYEQYF

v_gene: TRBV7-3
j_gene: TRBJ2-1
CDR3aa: CASSPRAGVDEQFF

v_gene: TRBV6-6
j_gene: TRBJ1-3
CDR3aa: CASTHADYRGNTIYF

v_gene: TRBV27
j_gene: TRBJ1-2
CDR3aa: CASSGGRGTNYGYTF

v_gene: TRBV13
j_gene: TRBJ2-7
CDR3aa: CASRPAGSSYEQYF

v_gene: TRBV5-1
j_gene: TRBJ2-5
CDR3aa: CASSLEGGVETQYF

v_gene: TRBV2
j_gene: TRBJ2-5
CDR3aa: CASSELAGGGKTQYF

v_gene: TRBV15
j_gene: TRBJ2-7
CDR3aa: CATRGSWAGGSYEQYF

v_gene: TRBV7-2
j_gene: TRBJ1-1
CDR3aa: CASSSRNRLNTEAFF

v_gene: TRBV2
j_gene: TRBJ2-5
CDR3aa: CARSSGNLETQYF

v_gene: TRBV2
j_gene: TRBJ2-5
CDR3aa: CASSELALREAQYF

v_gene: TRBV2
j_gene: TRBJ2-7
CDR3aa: CASVMGFTYEQYF

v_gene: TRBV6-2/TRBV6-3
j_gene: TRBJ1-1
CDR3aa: CASSHDRGRGTEAFF

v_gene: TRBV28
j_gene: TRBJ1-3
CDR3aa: CASSLKNTIYF

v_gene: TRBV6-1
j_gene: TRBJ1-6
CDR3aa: CASSEFGGGKSPLHF

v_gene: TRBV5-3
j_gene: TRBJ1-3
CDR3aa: CAEGNTIYF

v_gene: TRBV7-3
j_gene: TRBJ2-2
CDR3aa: CASSLAPGSNTGELFF

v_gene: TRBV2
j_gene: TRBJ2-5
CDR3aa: CASSDGTSPKETQYF

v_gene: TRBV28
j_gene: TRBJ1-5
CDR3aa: CASSSTVQGYSNQPQHF

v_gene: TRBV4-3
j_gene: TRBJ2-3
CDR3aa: CASSQSHGTGGSDTQYF

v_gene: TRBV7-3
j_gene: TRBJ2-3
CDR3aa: CASSRAGTTDTQYF

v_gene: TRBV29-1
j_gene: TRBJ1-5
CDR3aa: CSVVVGGVSNQPQHF

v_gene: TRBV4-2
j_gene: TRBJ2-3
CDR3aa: CASSQDRTDSDTQYF

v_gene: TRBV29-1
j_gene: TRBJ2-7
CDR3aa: CSVETSSYEQYF

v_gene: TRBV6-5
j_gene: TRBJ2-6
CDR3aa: CASCTLGANVLTF

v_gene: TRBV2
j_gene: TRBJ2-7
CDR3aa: CASRRQGAFDEQYF

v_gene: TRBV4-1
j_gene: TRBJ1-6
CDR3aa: CASSQSDSPLHF

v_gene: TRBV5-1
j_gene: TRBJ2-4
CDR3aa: CASSLATGDNIQYF

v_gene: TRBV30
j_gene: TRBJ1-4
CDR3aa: CAWKLRDRPEKLFF

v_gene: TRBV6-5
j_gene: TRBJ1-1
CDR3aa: CASTEGVVNTEAFF

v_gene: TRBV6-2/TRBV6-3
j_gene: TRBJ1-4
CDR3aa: CASSYSKGILFF

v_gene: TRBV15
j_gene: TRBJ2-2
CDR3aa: CATRPASGSDTGELFF

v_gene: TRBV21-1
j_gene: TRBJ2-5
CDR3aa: CASSKGVRLAGESQYF

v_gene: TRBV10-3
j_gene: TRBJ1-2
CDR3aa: CAISEPTDRGYTF

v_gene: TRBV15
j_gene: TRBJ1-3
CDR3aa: CATSRDPAGAWGDTIYF

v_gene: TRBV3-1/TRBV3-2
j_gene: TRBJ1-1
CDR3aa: CASSQEWGTEAFF

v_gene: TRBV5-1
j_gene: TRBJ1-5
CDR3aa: CASSLTGGNQPQHF

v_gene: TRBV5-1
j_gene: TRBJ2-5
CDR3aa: CASSLQGIAWETQYF

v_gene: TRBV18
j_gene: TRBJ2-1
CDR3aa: CASTNEPGLAGGKGLDEQFF

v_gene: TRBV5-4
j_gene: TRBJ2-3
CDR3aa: CASSPGGGDGSPLTDTQYF

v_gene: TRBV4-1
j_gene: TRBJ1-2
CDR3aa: CASSPRRGASGGYTF